This T cell receptor (beta chain) is from a study of shared clonotypes between healthy human individuals (dated by TCRdb to about 2020). For the wider study: Three men and a couple of women, aged 18 to 49 years, made up the cohort. For each donor, three plates each were used for CD4 naive and CD4 memory, two plates were used for CD8 naive, and one plate was used for CD8 memory. Blood TCR repertoires of roughly five healthy adults were deeply sequenced to estimate repertoire size and the extent of clonotype sharing between individuals. Different laboratories and diverse techniques were used to prepare libraries and sequence TCR repertoires, to increase sequencing depth and limit assay-specific biases. Per donor, leukapheresis produced somewhere between about 0.9 and 9.5 billion PBMCs.

Healthy HIV-negative adults with no recently reported acute infections or vaccinations were included as donors. Every donor was a Caucasian adult living in Nashville, Tennessee, USA. CD4+ T cells were enriched by magnetic negative selection; naive cells were then positively selected on CD45RA, and the negative fraction formed the memory subset. After blood collection by leukapheresis, PBMCs were isolated using Ficoll-Histopaque density gradient centrifugation and then cryopreserved in the vapor phase of liquid nitrogen. Analytical flow cytometry was used to check the purity and quantity of each magnetically sorted T cell population. Genomic DNA was isolated from every sorted fraction and measured by UV absorbance on a Nanodrop 2000c. As regards this clone: Its binding antigen is unknown. It has no much larger one-base neighbor in the sample; base qualities were not kept. Other DNA sequences in this specimen translate into the identical CDR3.

Points the paper makes about the study in general: When several donors were compared, the shared fraction of clonotypes was around 5.1% for naive CD4, less than 4% for naive CD8, more than 2% for memory CD4, and 0.4% for memory CD8. The genetic and exposure-history diversity represented was limited by the small number of donors. Even with the large sequencing depth, rarefaction of the sorted-subset datasets indicated that sequencing was incomplete. Clonotypes shared by all four sorted-subset donors showed higher generation probabilities than non-shared clonotypes. Sampling was limited to blood, and TCR repertoires in tissue likely differ from TCR repertoires in blood. Naive subsets generally had larger estimated clonotype richness than memory subsets. Pairwise subsampling indicated that sequencing depth was expected to affect the degree of clonotype sharing among donors.

TCR CDR3 regions were amplified from genomic DNA by multiplex PCR using the deep immunoSEQ assay. Extracted genomic DNA from each cell subset was spread evenly across all wells of several immunoSEQ 96-well plates, with each plate serving as a replicate. For sorted subsets, each replicate PCR was loaded with 200 ng genomic DNA, equivalent to about 30,000 T cell genomes. Purified libraries were quantified with a Qubit 3.0 fluorometer, sized on a Bioanalyzer 2100, and re-quantified with the KAPA Library Quantification kit. Every immunoSEQ 96-well plate was sequenced on a separate single-read 150-cycle Illumina NextSeq 550 flow cell. From the authors' description of their analysis: Because the immunoSEQ output included only junctional sequences and no quality scores, the filtering could not be the same as the filtering used for full-length reads. To assign V/J genes and CDR3, sequences were annotated against IMGT germline references using PyIR, a Python wrapper for IgBLAST v1.9. Reads were removed for weak V/J assignments (E-value above 1e-6), missing CDR3, stop codons, out-of-frame junctions, or ambiguous translated residues. A V3J clonotype was defined by an identical inferred V gene, J gene, and CDR3 amino acid sequence. The percentage overlap between two repertoires was calculated by dividing the number of shared unique clonotypes by the size of the smaller repertoire. Repertoire richness was assessed with RTK rarefaction, the Chao1 estimator, and Recon v2.1 estimates of unobserved clonotypes. For all TCRbeta clonotypes obtained by the gDNA method from a few donors, generation probabilities were computed with OLGA. TCRdb provides this immuneACCESS table in a form limited to in-frame rearrangements. Some clones are lacking; in checked studies, under half of them reflect an unresolved V gene, and why the rest are absent is not known. V, J and clone size are taken as reported in that table, and D and trimming were inferred from the DNA itself. Counted in this sample were some 1.5 million clones; roughly 98% of them appeared once. The ten largest account for approximately 0.44% of the sample.

Spanning cysteine to phenylalanine, the CDR3 consists of 14 amino acids. The read is trimmed to its CDR3 DNA, 42 bases read in frame from base 1. The junction carries 7 bases between V and J, which are trimmed by 0 bases and 0 bases respectively. In the germline V gene, CDR1 corresponds to SGHRS and CDR2 to YFSETQ. The sample comprised naive CD4+ T cells sorted from blood. In the paper's terms, the cell subset or site label means: CD45RA+ positively selected. The rearranged segments are TRBV5-1 and TRBJ2-7; no confident D gene assignment can be made. The source of this sequence is a man aged 25 to 40 in good health. CDR3 protein: CASSLEGPSYEQYF. The DNA sequence follows: TGCGCCAGCAGCTTGGAAGGACCCTCCTACGAGCAGTACTTC.